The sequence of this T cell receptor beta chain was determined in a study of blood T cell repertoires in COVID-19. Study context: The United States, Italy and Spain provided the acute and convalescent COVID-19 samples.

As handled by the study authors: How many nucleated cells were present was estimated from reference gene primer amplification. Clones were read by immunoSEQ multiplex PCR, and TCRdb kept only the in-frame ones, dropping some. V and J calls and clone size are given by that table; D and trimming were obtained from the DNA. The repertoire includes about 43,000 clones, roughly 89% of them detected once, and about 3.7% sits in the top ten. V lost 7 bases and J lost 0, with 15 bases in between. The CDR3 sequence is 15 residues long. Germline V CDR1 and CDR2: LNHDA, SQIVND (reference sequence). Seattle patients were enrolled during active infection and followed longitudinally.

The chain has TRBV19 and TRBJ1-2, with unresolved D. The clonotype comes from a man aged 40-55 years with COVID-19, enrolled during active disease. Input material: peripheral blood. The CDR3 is CASTAGGEANYGYTF. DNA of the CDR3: TGTGCCAGTACCGCCGGAGGAGAAGCTAACTATGGCTACACCTTC. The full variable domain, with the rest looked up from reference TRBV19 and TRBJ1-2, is DGGITQSPKYLFRKEGQNVTLSCEQNLNHDAMYWYRQDPGQGLRLIYYSQIVNDFQKGDIAEGYSVSREKKESFPLTVTSAQKNPTAFYLCASTAGGEANYGYTFGSGTRLTVV.